This TCR beta chain originates from a study of shared clonotypes between healthy human individuals. In the study overall: Serving as donors were two women and a few men, whose ages spanned 18 to 49.

In germline, CDR1 is SGHDT, CDR2 YYEEEE. The CDR3 is 13 amino acids. The V and J ends lost 3 bases and 5 bases, in that order; junction bases with no gene match: 2. This was a deep-level run. Assay used: immunoSEQ multiplex PCR; TCRdb lists only in-frame clones, some missing. In the table there are 1.5 million to 2.5 million clones, less than 95% of which are singletons. With respect to this clone: The target antigen is unknown.

The naive CD8 fraction comprised CD45RO-negative cells positively selected for CCR7 and excluded terminally differentiated effector memory CD45RA+ cells. Study-wide findings and caveats: Generation of non-shared clonotypes was less probable than generation of clonotypes shared by all four donors. Clonotype sharing among donors, it was expected, would be affected by sequencing depth.

Sequenced sample: naive CD8+ T cells sorted from blood. This TCR was sampled from a young man in good health. This chain joins TRBV5-6 and TRBJ1-5, with 7 bases fitting TRBD1. The CDR3, as DNA: TGTGCCAGCAGCTCACAGGGGTATCAGCCCCAGCATTTT. The encoded protein is CASSSQGYQPQHF.